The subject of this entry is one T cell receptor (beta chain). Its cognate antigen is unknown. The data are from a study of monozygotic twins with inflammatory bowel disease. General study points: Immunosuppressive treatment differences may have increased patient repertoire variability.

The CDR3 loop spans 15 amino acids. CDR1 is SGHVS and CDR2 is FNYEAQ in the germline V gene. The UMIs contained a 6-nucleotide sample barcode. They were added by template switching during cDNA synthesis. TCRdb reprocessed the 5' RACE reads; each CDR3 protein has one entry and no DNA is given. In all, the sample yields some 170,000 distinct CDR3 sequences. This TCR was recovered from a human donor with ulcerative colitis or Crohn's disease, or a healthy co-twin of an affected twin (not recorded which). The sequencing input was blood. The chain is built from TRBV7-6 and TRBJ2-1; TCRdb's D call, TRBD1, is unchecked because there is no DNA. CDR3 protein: CASSRLLRGMDEQFF.